The clone carrying this T cell receptor (beta chain) occurred many times. Germline V gene data show CDR1 as MNHEY and CDR2 as SMNVEV (reference sequence). The CDR3 spans 15 residues. Trimming removed 5 bases from V and 3 bases from J; junction bases left unmatched: 6. This record comes from a study of T cells in Graves' hyperthyroidism and ophthalmopathy. TCR beta CDR3 region amplification was performed from RNA transcripts. With the HTBI primer set, the TCR CDR3 went through a first round of RT-PCR. TCRdb reanalysed the multiplex PCR reads using MiXCR and keeps one entry per CDR3 protein. The data hold roughly 380,000 distinct CDR3 sequences, with about 19% observed a single time.

Sequenced material: blood. The V gene is TRBV27, the J gene TRBJ2-7, with TRBD1 matching 11 bases. This clonotype was sampled from a woman aged 18-29 years with Graves' hyperthyroidism. For the CDR3, the DNA is TGTGCCAGCAGTCGATCCGGGACAGGGGGCTACGAGCAGTACTTC. Translation gives CASSRSGTGGYEQYF.